The source of this T cell receptor (beta chain) is a study of cytomegalovirus exposure and HLA in healthy donors (dated by TCRdb to 2017 to 2019). About the study as a whole: In an earlier analysis of fewer than 750 of the donors, roughly 300 Gb of sequence data and just under 120 million unique TCR beta sequences from 150 million to 200 million T cells were reported. Every discovery cohort repertoire had been produced on one sequencing platform. The number of donors typed differed by locus, with roughly 629-640 for A, B, C, DRB1 and DQB1, roughly 520 for DQA1, some 570 for DPA1, and 400 to 490 for DPB1. To study patterns of TCR occurrence, a later analysis re-analyzed previously published TCR beta repertoires from around 660 donors and added high-resolution HLA genotyping. The T cell repertoires of under 700 subjects were profiled by immunosequencing and related to cytomegalovirus serostatus. An earlier analysis of around 580 of the donors used high-throughput TCR beta sequencing to judge whether each TCR beta V gene segment behaved as functional or pseudogenic. Among the roughly 400 genotyped donors, around 79% belonged to the genetic ancestry cluster associated with self-reported Caucasian donors. An early release covering about 600 HLA-typed donors comprised around 300 gigabases of sequencing data and 85 million or so unique TCR sequences. Four to six DR-DQ haplotypes were handled as single units for association and clustering, since linkage in the cohort was strong. The study aimed to test whether cataloging public T cell receptors could reveal signatures of past pathogen exposure. Donor age, sex, ethnicity and CMV serostatus were collected together with the repertoire data. Besides the first cohort of 666 subjects, a separate validation cohort made up of 120 different subjects was used. Class I and class II HLA loci were covered by the typing at four-digit resolution. To predict cytomegalovirus infection status, the study brought together high-throughput TCR immunosequencing, statistical association of individual TCRs with disease status, and machine learning. Across around 400 genotyped donors of the cohort, an average of roughly 250,000 unique TCR beta nucleotide sequences per donor were sequenced, and 15% to 20% of those sequences were non-productive. Genome-wide SNP genotypes for about 65% of the roughly 670 donors were used in a later genetic analysis, which treated that subset as a discovery cohort. In the later analysis, no new phenotypic data were used to find candidate immune exposures; instead, reliance was placed on TCR beta sequences and their occurrence across donors. On the study overall, not on this receptor specifically: Compared with the 666-donor mean, donors in an Asian-associated ancestry cluster had fewer N-insertions in productive TCRs, according to a later genetic analysis. According to the authors, the approach could potentially be generalized to other disease states and immunological phenotypes. A later analysis reported that several top co-occurrence clusters appeared linked to parvovirus B19, influenza, CMV and Epstein-Barr virus. Most TCR sequences were observed very rarely across donors, whereas some public TCRs were present in many individuals. A later analysis found that most CMV-associated TCR beta chains appeared HLA-restricted, with HLA associations seemingly driven largely by CMV exposure. The study listed 150 to 200 TCR beta chains as associated with cytomegalovirus. Three of the identified cytomegalovirus-associated TCR beta chains were confirmed in vitro to be specific for cytomegalovirus antigens. HLA typing was unavailable for some donors at each locus, so association tests used only the typed subset. The only immune exposure information available for the cohort was CMV serostatus. An earlier analysis of approximately 500 of the donors showed that most TCR beta V segments appeared in productive rearrangements either about 87% or about 30% of the time, which broadly matched IMGT annotations. A further reported finding was that TCR beta sequences accurately predicted the HLA-A and HLA-B alleles for most subjects in the first cohort. An association between a missense DCLRE1C variant and V-gene and J-gene trimming of TCR beta chains was found in a later genetic analysis and replicated in an independent cohort. The cohort was sequenced for TCR beta chains only, and without alpha or paired-chain data the features that could be detected were limited. A later analysis associated about 17,000 TCR beta sequences with specific HLA alleles at a false discovery rate of 0.05. In both the original and validation cohorts, the classifier was reported to diagnose cytomegalovirus status with high specificity and sensitivity. Roughly uniform sequencing depth across donors was assumed in presence/absence analyses, although this assumption may not hold. Because counts were too low, seventeen rarely observed V segments, including chromosome 9 orphons, were excluded from the earlier analysis of 587 of the donors. Assigning TCR associations to individual alleles was difficult when HLA alleles, especially DR and DQ, strongly co-occurred. Linkage disequilibrium might explain the correlated functional status among segregating V segments, but an unknown experimental factor could not be ruled out. A cluster of highly shared sequence variants was judged likely to represent a technical artifact of the sequencing pipeline. A later analysis found that TCR association rates varied across HLA loci, with DRB1 alleles showing the most associated TCRs and HLA-C alleles the fewest. Compared with equally common non-associated chains, HLA-associated TCR beta chains in a later analysis were more clonally expanded and had lower generation probabilities.

Library creation used the immunoSEQ multiplex PCR assay. The multiplex PCR relied on a mix of 60 forward primers for TCR Vbeta segments and 13 reverse primers for TCR Jbeta segments. Amplification of the CDR3 region of rearranged TCR beta genes was performed with a multiplex PCR assay on genomic DNA. Amplified TCR beta libraries were sequenced as 87-base-pair reads on the Illumina HiSeq System. The paper's data handling went like this. In a later analysis, roughly 80 million unique TCR beta chains were counted across the 666 repertoires, and around 10 million of these chains were shared by at least two donors. Raw reads were error-corrected and collapsed into unique sequences with a nearest-neighbor algorithm that merged closely related sequences to remove PCR and sequencing errors. To assign V, D and J gene segments, CDR3 sequences were aligned to IMGT reference sequences. For a sequence to be retained, a match of at least six nucleotides was required to both a V gene segment and a J gene segment. A rearrangement was called productive if the CDR3 had no stop codons and remained in frame with V and J, and every other rearrangement was called non-productive. CDR3 was defined by IMGT convention, running from the second conserved V-encoded cysteine to the conserved J-encoded phenylalanine. Sequences without an unambiguous match to a single V gene segment were excluded from the earlier analysis of several hundred of the donors. An earlier analysis of under 750 of the donors called V segments functional above 56.7% productive rearrangements and segregating when the between-donor standard deviation exceeded 5%. A statistical classification framework was built for diagnosing cytomegalovirus status from the catalog of TCR beta chain sequences. A later analysis assigned V and J genes by comparing TCR nucleotide sequences with IMGT/GENE-DB human TR gene sequences. A later analysis assigned CDR3 sequences and most-parsimonious VDJ recombination scenarios with the TCRdist pipeline. In a later analysis, each TCR beta chain was defined by its CDR3 amino acid sequence together with its V-gene family, and reads without a unique V-gene family were excluded. A later analysis removed several hundred highly shared, low-generation-probability nucleotide sequences to deal with suspected cross-contamination and a sequencing artifact. In a later analysis, a clonal expansion index for each public chain was calculated from normalized within-repertoire ranks of inferred template counts. Generation probabilities in a later analysis came from a VDJ recombination model fitted to out-of-frame rearrangements, and those results were checked against IGoR. In a later analysis, TCR-TCR, TCR-HLA and TCR-CMV co-occurrence was scored with hypergeometric tests, and a repertoire-size bias correction was applied to TCR pairs. In a later analysis, false discovery rates were estimated by permuting HLA or CMV assignments 20 times. In a later analysis, co-occurring TCRs were grouped using DBSCAN, with TCRdist sequence similarity added in when clustering inside HLA-allele-positive subsets. Repertoires with fewer than 30,000 or more than 120,000 public chains were left out of co-occurrence clustering, as were about 5 repertoires with anomalous nucleotide sharing. TCRdb obtained this table from immuneACCESS and retained in-frame rearrangements with V and J assigned. These tables miss some clones; where compared with another copy, unresolved V genes account for less than half of the shortfall, and the remainder is unexplained. The D gene and trimming were derived from the DNA, and the V and J assignments and clone size from that table. This sample comprises approximately 93,000 clones, 79% of them detected only once. The leading ten clones occupy 3% to 4% of the sample.

The cohort consisted of 650 to 850 healthy bone marrow donors. All cohort members were sampled while nominally healthy, although unrecorded immune exposures were likely present. The donor was CMV seropositive and belonged to the group of about 290 seropositive cohort members. A peripheral blood sample was collected from each donor, and TCR beta sequencing was performed on peripheral blood mononuclear cells. Genomic DNA extraction from the blood cell samples was performed with the Qiagen DNeasy Blood Extraction Kit. Worth noting for this clone: No cognate antigen has been identified for it. No much larger clone is present one base from it, and per-base qualities are unavailable.

This receptor was obtained from a male donor in good health and CMV-seropositive. Sequencing was performed on PBMCs.

The sequence in DNA is TGCGCCAGCAGCCAAGAACCCGGGGACACTGAAGCTTTCTTT. It translates to CASSQEPGDTEAFF. The rearranged segments are TRBV4-1 and TRBJ1-1, with the D segment identity uncertain. The CDR3 numbers 14 residues from cysteine through phenylalanine. Only CDR3 DNA remains: 42 bases, in frame from the first base. The germline V gene supplies CDR1 MGHRA and CDR2 YSYEKL. Deletion took 0 bases off V and 3 bases off J, with a span of 8 bases between the germline ends.